The source of this TCR beta chain is a study of regulatory T cells in long-lasting Graves disease. The table lists this clonotype with many counts. Relying on iRepertoire HTBI primers and Arm-PCR of CDR3 regions, the team built TCR beta libraries. TCRdb analysed the multiplex PCR reads with MiXCR anew, one entry per CDR3 protein. The data contain around 460,000 distinct CDR3 sequences, 22% of them singletons. Time point given: persistent/refractory GD, antithyroid drugs over 5 years with positive TRAb. PBMC-derived RNA was used for the TCR library. This CDR3 is 14 amino acids long. Per germline, CDR1 MNHEY and CDR2 SVGEGT. Trimming pared 2 bases from V and 0 bases from J, leaving 5 bases between.

The rearrangement uses TRBV6-2 or TRBV6-3 and TRBJ1-5; D is unresolved. The sequence derives from a female donor with Graves disease. The sequencing used peripheral blood mononuclear cells (PBMCs), collected when the disease was refractory, from a patient treated with antithyroid drugs. The CDR3 reads CASSYVDSNQPQHF. The CDR3 DNA reads TGTGCCAGCAGTTACGTGGATAGCAATCAGCCCCAGCATTTT.